This TCR beta chain originates from a study of response to subunit inactivated influenza vaccine. The CDR3 spans 14 residues. Trimming left V 7 bases short and J 4 bases short, with 14 bases between. CDR1 and CDR2 (germline): MDHEN, SYDVKM. MiXCR, applied by TCRdb to the RT-PCR reads, yields one record per CDR3 protein. Of 700,000 to 900,000 distinct CDR3 sequences in the sample, 21% were seen once. The source of this sequence is a man aged 45-65 years who received an inactivated influenza vaccine. The chain couples TRBV28 to TRBJ2-1, with TRBD2 as a possible D gene (6 bases). Sequencing was performed on PBMCs from blood, taken 5 to 6 days after vaccination. The CDR3 loop is CASTLGLIYNEQFF. The CDR3 region has the DNA TGTGCCAGCACGTTAGGACTAATTTACAATGAGCAGTTCTTC.